What follows is one T cell receptor beta chain and its context. This sample is drawn from a study of Ad26.COV2.S vaccination and SARS-CoV-2 variants. Germline loops: CDR1 SGHRS, CDR2 YFSETQ. CDR3 size: 15 residues. V shed 1 base and J shed 6 bases, with 16 bases lying between them. Only in-frame clones appear in the TCRdb table, and some are missing; sequencing was by immunoSEQ multiplex PCR. This table has 500,000 or so clones, 75% to 90% appearing once. Treatment denoted: approximately 18 received Ad26.COV2.S at low or high dose, single or two shots; roughly five received placebo; per-sample allocation not given. On day 63 after the first injection, vaccine and placebo recipients gave samples.

This specimen was peripheral blood, taken in a trial of Ad26.COV2.S vaccine versus placebo. The TCR comes from a person aged 18-65 years who received the Ad26.COV2.S COVID-19 vaccine or a placebo. The chain combines TRBV5-1 with TRBJ1-2; D remains unclear. DNA for the CDR3: TGCGCCAGCAGCTTGTCTTTGGGATATCGGAATGGCTACACCTTC. Protein: CASSLSLGYRNGYTF.